The 21 T cell receptor beta chains presented below share a single source sample, sequenced in a study of blood T cell repertoires in COVID-19. This table comes from immunoSEQ multiplex PCR, and its TCRdb copy is limited to in-frame clones, with some not included. The profile covers about 200,000 clones, with roughly 80% appearing a single time and about a fifth taken by the ten largest. The specimen was peripheral blood. These receptors were obtained from a human donor in a cohort sampled during active COVID-19.

J is TRBJ2-2 and V is TRBV7-2; the D gene is possibly TRBD2 (5 bases). V gave up 5 bases and J gave up 7 bases, with 14 bases separating them. Germline V gene data show CDR1 as SGHTA and CDR2 as FQGNSA. The CDR3 extends over 14 amino acids. The CDR3 DNA sequence: TGTGCCAGCAGCGAAACTAGGAATCACGGGGAGCTGTTTTTT. It specifies CASSETRNHGELFF.

The chain joins TRBV5-1 to TRBJ1-1, with unresolved D. CDR3 length: 15 residues. Germline V gene lookup returns CDR1 SGHRS and CDR2 YFSETQ. Trimming stripped 7 bases from V and 5 bases from J, with 21 bases between. CDR3 in amino acids: CASLEGGAVGTEAFF. In DNA form, the CDR3 reads TGCGCCAGCTTGGAGGGAGGAGCGGTGGGTACTGAAGCTTTCTTT.

The chain employs TRBV20-1 and TRBJ1-1; TRBD1 might be the D (6 bases). The CDR3 loop spans 11 amino acids. Trimming took 6 bases from V and 11 from J, leaving 16 bases between them. The germline V gene encodes CDR1 DFQATT and CDR2 SNEGSKA (reference sequence). CDR3 coding DNA: TGCAGTGCCCGGGCCGTCCAGGGGGCTTTCTTT. Amino acids: CSARAVQGAFF.

The genes are TRBV2 and TRBJ2-7; D remains ambiguous. The CDR3 has 12 amino acids. The germline CDR1 and CDR2 sequences are SNHLY and FYNNEI. The V end lost 6 bases, the J end lost 4 bases, and 10 bases lay between the germline ends. This chain's CDR3 is CASSPTPYEQYV. The CDR3 nucleotides read TGTGCCAGCAGCCCGACACCTTACGAGCAGTACGTC.

This clone was observed a few times. The chain combines TRBV5-1 with TRBJ2-2; maybe TRBD2 (6 bases). Germline V lookup: CDR1 SGHRS, CDR2 YFSETQ. The CDR3 consists of 15 residues. Trimming left V 2 bases short and J 6 bases short, with 14 bases between. Here the CDR3 DNA reads TGCGCCAGCAGCTTACCAGCGGGTGAAGCCGGGGAGCTGTTTTTT. It encodes CASSLPAGEAGELFF.

The V and J genes are TRBV27 and TRBJ2-7, with TRBD2 as a possible D gene (6 bases). Per germline, CDR1 MNHEY and CDR2 SMNVEV (reference sequence). This CDR3 contains 15 residues. Trimming pared 8 bases from V and 1 base from J, leaving 18 bases between. The CDR3 here is CASRGGGQRSYEQYF. The CDR3 DNA reads as TGTGCCAGCCGTGGGGGAGGCCAACGGTCCTACGAGCAGTACTTC.

V and J are TRBV25-1 and TRBJ2-1, with D perhaps matching TRBD2 (6 bases). This CDR3 has 15 amino acids. V lost 6 bases and J 5 bases, leaving 17 bases between the germline ends. Germline CDR1 and CDR2: MGHDK and SYGVNS. CDR3 sequence reads: CASSASGRGNNEQFF. CDR3 DNA sequence: TGTGCCAGCAGCGCCAGCGGACGGGGGAACAATGAGCAGTTCTTC.

The chain is built from TRBV6-5 and TRBJ1-2; D might be TRBD1 (5 bases). Per germline, CDR1 MNHEY and CDR2 SVGAGI. Trimming removed 4 bases from V and 4 bases from J, with 13 bases in between. The CDR3 is 14 residues long. CDR3 sequence (DNA): TGTGCCAGCAGTTTTAATCAGGGATTCTATGGCTACACCTTC. As protein: CASSFNQGFYGYTF.

This clone was found once. The J gene is TRBJ1-3, the V gene TRBV25-1, with 7 bases aligning to TRBD1. The germline V gene has CDR1 MGHDK and CDR2 SYGVNS. There are 13 residues in the CDR3. V shed 6 bases, J shed 8 bases, and the junction held 7 bases outside the gene matches. For the CDR3, the DNA is TGTGCCAGCAGGAAGACAGGGAAGGACACCATATATTTT. Encoded protein: CASRKTGKDTIYF.

The chain couples TRBV19 to TRBJ2-1, with TRBD1 matching 10 bases. V shed 4 bases and J 7 bases; nucleotides not matched to a gene: 10. In germline, CDR1 is LNHDA, CDR2 SQIVND (reference sequence). This CDR3 is 16 amino acids long. DNA of the CDR3: TGTGCCAGTAGTACCGCCGGGACAGGGGTAAGGAATGAGCAGTTCTTC. This gives the protein CASSTAGTGVRNEQFF. Full variable domain (remainder filled in from reference TRBV19 and TRBJ2-1): DGGITQSPKYLFRKEGQNVTLSCEQNLNHDAMYWYRQDPGQGLRLIYYSQIVNDFQKGDIAEGYSVSREKKESFPLTVTSAQKNPTAFYLCASSTAGTGVRNEQFFGPGTRLTVL.

The genes are TRBV2 and TRBJ1-1; 7 bases are shared with TRBD1. The germline V gene has CDR1 SNHLY and CDR2 FYNNEI. J was trimmed by 6 bases and V by 8 bases; bases with no gene match: 15. The CDR3 consists of 15 residues. The CDR3 bases are TGTGCCAGCCCTGGCGGGGACAGACAAAAATCTGAAGCTTTCTTT. Encoded protein: CASPGGDRQKSEAFF.

The table lists this clone with a few counts. J is TRBJ2-2 and V is TRBV7-3; TRBD2 matches 7 bases. The CDR3 runs to 16 residues. Germline V CDR1 and CDR2: SGHTA, FQGTGA. J was trimmed by 0 bases and V by 5 bases; bases with no gene match: 6. CDR3 DNA sequence: TGTGCCAGCAGCGTGAACGGGGGGACGAACACCGGGGAGCTGTTTTTT. Translated, it gives CASSVNGGTNTGELFF. The variable domain in full, with the rest retrieved from reference TRBV7-3 and TRBJ2-2, is GAGVSQTPSNKVTEKGKYVELRCDPISGHTALYWYRQSLGQGPEFLIYFQGTGAADDSGLPNDRFFAVRPEGSVSTLKIQRTERGDSAVYLCASSVNGGTNTGELFFGEGSRLTVL.

The chain carries TRBV7-9 and TRBJ2-5; D unclear. The V end lost 4 bases, the J end lost 3 bases, and 15 bases lay between the germline ends. CDR1 is SEHNR and CDR2 is FQNEAQ in the germline V gene (reference sequence). CDR3 size: 15 residues. The CDR3 DNA reads TGTGCCAGCAGCTCTGCGTCTAGTTTGGAAGAGACCCAGTACTTC. Translating gives CASSSASSLEETQYF.

The chain combines TRBV5-1 with TRBJ1-5, with D possibly matching TRBD1 (5 bases). Per germline, CDR1 SGHRS and CDR2 YFSETQ. With 0 bases removed from V and 6 bases from J, the gap between germline ends came to 10 bases. The CDR3 has 14 residues. The CDR3 region is CASSLAGDGQPQHF. DNA of the CDR3: TGCGCCAGCAGCTTGGCGGGGGACGGTCAGCCCCAGCATTTT.

The rearrangement links TRBV28 to TRBJ2-5; 7 positions match TRBD2. Germline values: CDR1 MDHEN, CDR2 SYDVKM. The CDR3 has 15 residues. Germline trimming cut 7 bases from V and 7 bases from J; bases unmatched to any gene: 15. The CDR3 coding sequence is TGTGCCAGCATCCGTCGGGAGGCCTGGCTGGGGACCCAGTACTTC. This gives the protein CASIRREAWLGTQYF.

In this sample, this clone turned up a few times. The gene calls are TRBV6-5 and TRBJ2-3; 7 bases are shared with TRBD1. CDR1 is MNHEY, CDR2 SVGAGI, per germline. V gave up 6 bases and J gave up 8 bases; unmatched junction bases: 8. CDR3 length: 13 amino acids. In DNA form, the CDR3 reads TGTGCCAGCAGGGTCACAGGGGTGGGTACGCAGTATTTT. Translating it yields CASRVTGVGTQYF.

The chain joins TRBV9 to TRBJ2-3; D possibly corresponds to TRBD2 (6 bases). Trimming left V 1 base short and J 6 bases short, with 15 bases between. The CDR3 covers 15 residues. Germline CDR1 is SGDLS and CDR2 is YYNGEE. DNA for the CDR3: TGTGCCAGCAGCGTAAGTGGGGGGACGGGGGATACGCAGTATTTT. Protein: CASSVSGGTGDTQYF.

The chain joins TRBV29-1 to TRBJ2-1; 9 bases map to TRBD2. Germline loops: CDR1 SQVTM, CDR2 ANQGSEA. Losses at the gene ends were 1 base for V and 4 bases for J; bases not matched to a gene: 2. The CDR3 is 14 residues long. For the CDR3, the DNA is TGCAGCGTTGAAGGACTAGCGGTTTACAATGAGCAGTTCTTC. Translating gives CSVEGLAVYNEQFF.

This chain links TRBV6-5 with TRBJ1-2; weak D call: TRBD1 (5 bases). Trimming left V 4 bases short and J 3 bases short, with 15 bases between. In germline, CDR1 is MNHEY, CDR2 SVGAGI. The CDR3 covers 15 residues. Written as DNA, the CDR3 is TGTGCCAGCAGTTCCACTTCCCGACAGCACTATGGCTACACCTTC. It translates to CASSSTSRQHYGYTF.

The V gene is TRBV10-3, the J gene TRBJ2-1; 9 bases agree with TRBD2. The CDR3 consists of 15 residues. Trimming took 4 bases from V and 8 from J; bases not matched to a gene: 9. In germline, CDR1 is ENHRY, CDR2 SYGVKD. CDR3 DNA sequence: TGTGCCATCAGTGTGCGGGAGGGCAGAGTGGATGAGCAGTTCTTC. Protein sequence: CAISVREGRVDEQFF.

This clone was detected once. V and J are TRBV7-8 and TRBJ2-5; perhaps TRBD1 as D (5 bases). The CDR3 spans 15 residues. V shed 5 bases and J shed 5 bases, with 18 bases lying between them. Germline values: CDR1 SGHVS, CDR2 FQNEAQ. The CDR3 protein is CASSPQGRSGETQYF. The CDR3 nucleotides are TGTGCCAGCAGCCCCCAGGGCAGGTCAGGGGAGACCCAGTACTTC. The whole variable domain, remainder taken from reference TRBV7-8 and TRBJ2-5, is GAGVSQSPRYKVAKRGQDVALRCDPISGHVSLFWYQQALGQGPEFLTYFQNEAQLDKSGLPSDRFFAERPEGSVSTLKIQRTQQEDSAVYLCASSPQGRSGETQYFGPGTRLLVL.